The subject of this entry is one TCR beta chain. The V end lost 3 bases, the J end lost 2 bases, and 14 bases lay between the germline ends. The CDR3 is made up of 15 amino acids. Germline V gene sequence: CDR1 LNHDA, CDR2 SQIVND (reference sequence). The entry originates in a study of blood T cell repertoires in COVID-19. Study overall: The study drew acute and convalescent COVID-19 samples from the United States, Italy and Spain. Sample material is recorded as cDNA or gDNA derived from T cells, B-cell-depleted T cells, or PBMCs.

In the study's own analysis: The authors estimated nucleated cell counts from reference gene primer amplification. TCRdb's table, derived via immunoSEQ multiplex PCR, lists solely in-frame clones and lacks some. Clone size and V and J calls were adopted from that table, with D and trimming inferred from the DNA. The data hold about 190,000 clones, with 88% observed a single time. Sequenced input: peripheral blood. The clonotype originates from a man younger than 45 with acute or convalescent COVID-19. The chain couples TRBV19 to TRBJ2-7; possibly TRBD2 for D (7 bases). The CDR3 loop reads CASSMVGGGTYEQYF. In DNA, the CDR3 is TGTGCCAGTAGTATGGTGGGAGGGGGGACCTACGAGCAGTACTTC.